The rows below give T cell receptor beta chains drawn from one sample of a study of blood T cell repertoires in COVID-19. Profiling relied on immunoSEQ multiplex PCR, and the TCRdb table lists in-frame clones only, not all of them. The sample includes 180,000 or so clones, roughly 90% of them seen just once. The sequencing input was peripheral blood. These receptors all stem from a man aged 18 to 29 with active or convalescent COVID-19. Each CDR3 is given with its conserved first and last residue. Fields, in order: J gene, V gene, CDR3 protein.

>TRBJ2-6|TRBV10-3
CAISETGFEANVLTF
>TRBJ1-6|TRBV6-1
CASSVPPVEGNSPLHF
>TRBJ1-5|TRBV21-1
CASSREVRARRVHQPQHF
>TRBJ2-6|TRBV5-1
CASSLAGQEAVLTF
>TRBJ2-7|TRBV28
CATPPPPGSRQYF
>TRBJ1-1|TRBV9
CASSPAPGVKSTEAFF
>TRBJ2-5|TRBV5-4
CASSLRQGTGETQYF
>TRBJ1-1|TRBV5-4
CASTIGNTEAFF
>TRBJ2-3|TRBV29-1
CSVTADSTDTQYF
>TRBJ1-3|TRBV7-2
CASSSDPPGTGTTGNTIYF
>TRBJ2-1|TRBV6-5
CASSRGASYNEQFF
>TRBJ1-3|TRBV9
CASSERSGTGDGNTIYF
>TRBJ1-2|TRBV11-3
CASSARGFRGYTF
>TRBJ1-5|TRBV18
CASSPPATGSQGNQPQHF
>TRBJ2-7|TRBV4-2
CASSRELAGLTGEQYF
>TRBJ2-1|TRBV11-2
CASSFRWRDGDEQFF